Below, 2 T cell receptor beta chains from the same sample are listed, as sequenced in a study of beta chain features in type 1 diabetes. Since all of the isolated RNA was reverse transcribed, expressed TCRB transcripts were what got sequenced. The table came from immunoSEQ multiplex PCR; TCRdb's copy has only in-frame clones and leaves some out. The sample contains 640,000 or so clones, roughly an eighth of which appear only once. Study conclusions and caveats: TCRB CDR3s from Type 1 diabetes patients were moderately but significantly shorter in all four CD4+ subsets.

These TCRs' antigens remain unknown. What was sequenced was naive CD4+ T cells from blood. Receptors originate from a young man with type 1 diabetes.

The chain has TRBV6-5 and TRBJ2-5, with a possible D match to TRBD2 (6 bases). The CDR3 contains 12 residues. Germline V CDR1 and CDR2: MNHEY, SVGAGI. Trimming cost V 7 bases and J 4 bases, with 10 bases left between them. Here the CDR3 DNA reads TGTGCCAGCACGGGACTCAGAGAGACCCAGTACTTC. This sequence encodes CASTGLRETQYF.

The V gene is TRBV30, the J gene TRBJ2-2; 7 positions agree with TRBD2. Germline CDR1 GTSNPN, CDR2 SVGIG (reference sequence). J lost 6 bases, V lost 8 bases, and 9 bases had no gene match. CDR3 length: 13 residues. The CDR3 nucleotides read TGTGCCCATGCCACCAGCGGGGCCGGGGAGCTGTTTTTT. Amino acid sequence: CAHATSGAGELFF. Full variable domain (rest looked up from reference TRBV30 and TRBJ2-2): SQTIHQWPATLVQPVGSPLSLECTVEGTSNPNLYWYRQAAGRGLQLLFYSVGIGQISSEVPQNLSASRPQDRQFILSSKKLLLSDSGFYLCAHATSGAGELFFGEGSRLTVL.